The subject of this entry is one TCR beta chain. CDR3 length: 13 amino acids. Losses at the gene ends were 11 bases for V and 2 bases for J; bases not matched to a gene: 8. Using its own MiXCR run on the RT-PCR reads, TCRdb lists one record per CDR3 protein. The sample includes 410,000 or so distinct CDR3 sequences, around 16% seen only once; the top ten take roughly 7%. These data come from a study of patients and donors after allogeneic stem cell transplantation. The chain has TRBV12-3 or TRBV12-4 and TRBJ2-7; 8 bases match TRBD2. The receptor was derived from a human donor who was either an allogeneic HSCT recipient or a stem cell or donor lymphocyte infusion donor (not recorded which). It is not recorded whose cells these are; they may come from a transplant donor. Source material: blood, either unsorted or a sorted T cell fraction (not recorded which). CDR3 region: CASGFGGAYEQYF. The CDR3 DNA follows: TGTGCCTCCGGGTTCGGGGGGGCCTACGAGCAGTACTTC.